What follows are 13 T cell receptor beta chains derived from one specimen sequenced in a study of human T cells and chemical hapten exposure. The time point was: patch test 1, 2 weeks after DPC sensitization. Treatment of the sample: therapeutic diphenylcyclopropenone sensitization with weekly scalp DPC. MiXCR was run by TCRdb on the RACE reads, yielding one entry per CDR3 protein. The top ten clones hold about 8% of a sample with approximately 340,000 distinct CDR3 sequences, around 7% of them seen once. Sequenced material: whole blood, taken in connection with sensitization to the hapten diphenylcyclopropenone (DPC). The source is a woman under 30 with alopecia areata. Some clones in this sample may be carry-over from other donors' samples.

The table lists this clonotype with a few counts. The V call is TRBV5-6, the J call TRBJ1-1, with TRBD1 identical over 9 bases. The CDR3 is made up of 15 amino acids. The germline gives CDR1 SGHDT, CDR2 YYEEEE. The V and J ends lost 9 bases and 2 bases, in that order; junction bases with no gene match: 11. CDR3 DNA sequence: TGTGCCACCAAGCCGGGACAGGGCGTCAACACTGAAGCTTTCTTT. Protein: CATKPGQGVNTEAFF.

The V call is TRBV5-1, the J call TRBJ1-6; TRBD1 might be the D (6 bases). There are 15 residues in the CDR3. V lost 0 bases, J lost 8 bases, and 12 bases lay in between. Looked up from germline, CDR1 is SGHRS and CDR2 is YFSETQ. CDR3 protein: CASSLDRATDSPLHF. The CDR3 nucleotides read TGCGCCAGCAGCTTGGACAGGGCGACGGATTCACCCCTCCACTTT.

Here the CDR3 reads CASSETSGANVLTF. The CDR3 DNA reads as TGTGCCAGCTCCGAGACTTCTGGGGCCAACGTCCTGACTTTC. V usage is TRBV28 and J usage is TRBJ2-6; D is unclear. The CDR3 runs 14 residues. Trimming cost V 8 bases and J 1 base, with 9 bases left between them. In germline, CDR1 is MDHEN, CDR2 SYDVKM.

Many counts were recorded for this clonotype. The CDR3, as DNA: TGCAGTGCTACTCCGCCCAGTCAGGGGAACAATGAGCAGTTCTTC. It specifies CSATPPSQGNNEQFF. The chain has TRBV20-1 and TRBJ2-1; D is perhaps TRBD1 (6 bases). Germline V gene sequence: CDR1 DFQATT, CDR2 SNEGSKA (reference sequence). V was clipped by 4 bases and J by 5 bases, with 18 bases between them. The CDR3 runs 15 residues.

The rearrangement links TRBV7-9 to TRBJ2-1; a possible D gene is TRBD1 (6 bases). The V gene lost 5 bases and the J gene lost 5 bases, with 19 bases spanning the gap. The CDR3 consists of 16 residues. Germline V gene data show CDR1 as SEHNR and CDR2 as FQNEAQ (reference sequence). The CDR3 nucleotides are TGTGCCAGCAGCAACCGGGACAAAATAAGTAACAATGAGCAGTTCTTC. This codes for CASSNRDKISNNEQFF.

J is TRBJ2-5 and V is TRBV11-2; D ambiguous. Per germline, CDR1 SGHAT and CDR2 FQNNGV. V was shortened by 2 bases and J by 2 bases, with 9 bases between the two germline ends. The CDR3 length is 14 residues. The CDR3 DNA reads TGTGCCAGCAGCTTAAGGACGCCGCAAGAGACCCAGTACTTC. Its translation: CASSLRTPQETQYF.

This clonotype was counted at least ten times. The J gene is TRBJ1-1, the V gene TRBV5-1; D gene uncertain. The CDR3 has 11 amino acids. Germline loops: CDR1 SGHRS, CDR2 YFSETQ. The V end lost 6 bases, the J end lost 7 bases, and 10 bases lay between the germline ends. DNA of the CDR3: TGCGCCAGCAATGTTGGTAATGAAGCTTTCTTT. Its translation: CASNVGNEAFF. The full variable domain, completed using reference TRBV5-1 and TRBJ1-1, is KAGVTQTPRYLIKTRGQQVTLSCSPISGHRSVSWYQQTPGQGLQFLFEYFSETQRNKGNFPGRFSGRQFSNSRSEMNVSTLELGDSALYLCASNVGNEAFFGQGTRLTVV.

This clonotype has a count of ten or more. The chain uses TRBV20-1 and TRBJ2-5; D may be TRBD1 (6 bases). Germline values: CDR1 DFQATT, CDR2 SNEGSKA (reference sequence). The CDR3 has 18 amino acids. The V gene lost 4 bases and the J gene lost 1 base, with 25 bases spanning the gap. The CDR3 sequence is CSAKGSAEQGTLQETQYF. Written as DNA, the CDR3 is TGCAGTGCTAAGGGTTCAGCAGAACAGGGTACTCTCCAAGAGACCCAGTACTTC.

This clonotype was counted between two and nine times. The chain uses TRBV27 and TRBJ2-7; D might be TRBD1 or TRBD2, each matching 5 bases. V was shortened by 10 bases and J by 6 bases, with 19 bases between the two germline ends. This CDR3 comprises 13 residues. Germline CDR1 MNHEY, CDR2 SMNVEV (reference sequence). The CDR3 is CANTSGAGSEQYF. The CDR3 nucleotides read TGTGCCAACACCTCTGGGGCAGGGAGCGAGCAGTACTTC.

This clonotype was counted many times. V and J are TRBV7-9 and TRBJ2-1, with a tentative D call TRBD1 (5 bases). This CDR3 spans 15 amino acids. Germline assignment: CDR1 SEHNR and CDR2 FQNEAQ (reference sequence). V was clipped by 0 bases and J by 7 bases, with 13 bases between them. The DNA for the CDR3 is TGTGCCAGCAGCTTAGCGAAAACAGGTCGGAATGAGCAGTTCTTC. This gives the protein CASSLAKTGRNEQFF. Full variable domain (outside the CDR3, taken from reference TRBV7-9 and TRBJ2-1): DTGVSQNPRHKITKRGQNVTFRCDPISEHNRLYWYRQTLGQGPEFLTYFQNEAQLEKSRLLSDRFSAERPKGSFSTLEIQRTEQGDSAMYLCASSLAKTGRNEQFFGPGTRLTVL.

The gene calls are TRBV11-2 and TRBJ1-1, with D hard to call. Germline-derived CDR1 and CDR2 are SGHAT and FQNNGV. The CDR3 contains 17 residues. The V gene lost 0 bases and the J gene lost 1 base, with 15 bases spanning the gap. The CDR3 protein is CASSLDRGGLTNTEAFF. The CDR3 bases are TGTGCCAGCAGCTTAGATCGGGGAGGGCTGACGAACACTGAAGCTTTCTTT.

This clonotype was counted between two and nine times. The chain employs TRBV7-8 and TRBJ2-3; D gene ambiguous. Germline-derived CDR1 and CDR2 are SGHVS and FQNEAQ. CDR3 length: 12 residues. The germline V and J ends were trimmed by 5 bases and 5 bases, with 8 bases remaining between them. CDR3 sequence reads: CASSLSIDTQYF. The CDR3 region has the DNA TGTGCCAGCAGCCTTTCTATAGATACGCAGTATTTT.

The chain has TRBV7-2 and TRBJ2-3; D is unresolved. V was pared by 5 bases and J by 5 bases, with 14 bases between. From germline, CDR1 is SGHTA and CDR2 FQGNSA. This CDR3 is 14 amino acids long. The DNA of the CDR3 is TGTGCCAGCAGCCATCCGGGTCGCTTAGATACGCAGTATTTT. Its protein product is CASSHPGRLDTQYF.